The subject of this entry is one T cell receptor (beta chain). Measured with immunoSEQ multiplex PCR; TCRdb has only the in-frame clones, and not every one. Of around 54,000 clones listed, approximately 95% are singletons. CDR3 length: 17 residues. The V gene end was trimmed by 1 base and the J gene end by 8 bases; junction bases not matched to a gene: 12. Germline loops: CDR1 SGHAT, CDR2 FQNNGV. Material for sequencing was PBMCs. The sequence came from a man aged 40-50 years with rheumatoid arthritis. J is TRBJ1-2 and V is TRBV11-2; 11 nucleotides line up with TRBD1. The CDR3 here is CASSLASTRTGGVGYTF. The CDR3 nucleotides read TGTGCCAGCAGCTTAGCCTCAACCCGGACAGGGGGCGTGGGCTACACCTTC.